These 25 T cell receptor beta chains originate from one sample sequenced in a study of cytomegalovirus exposure and HLA in healthy donors. Researchers ran the PCR with 60 Vbeta and 13 Jbeta primers. TCRdb's table, derived via immunoSEQ multiplex PCR, lists solely in-frame clones and lacks some. This repertoire shows 140,000 or so clones, roughly a tenth found once; its top ten account for 1.8%. The sequenced material came from PBMCs. These TCRs come from a male donor in good health and CMV-seronegative.

CDR3 nucleotides: TGCAGCGTTGAGGCGGGGGGAAACTATGGCTACACCTTC. Its protein is CSVEAGGNYGYTF. The J gene is TRBJ1-2, the V gene TRBV29-1; TRBD1 is a possible D gene (5 bases). The germline V gene encodes CDR1 SQVTM and CDR2 ANQGSEA. The CDR3 has 13 amino acids. Trimming took off 3 bases at V and 2 bases at J, with 10 bases between the two ends.

The genes are TRBV7-9 and TRBJ2-2; 8 bases match TRBD2. J gave up 4 bases and V 3 bases, and 4 bases lay outside the gene matches. Germline lookup yields CDR1 SEHNR and CDR2 FQNEAQ (reference sequence). The CDR3 extends over 15 amino acids. In DNA form, the CDR3 reads TGTGCCAGCAGCTTGGGCGGGGGGCTCACCGGGGAGCTGTTTTTT. This sequence encodes CASSLGGGLTGELFF.

This chain links TRBV6-1 with TRBJ1-4; TRBD1 agrees at 10 bases. The germline gives CDR1 MNHNS, CDR2 SASEGT. This CDR3 spans 16 amino acids. V lost 2 bases to trimming and J lost 7 bases; unmatched junction nucleotides: 7. The CDR3 region has the DNA TGTGCCAGCAGTGAATCCATGGGACAGGGGAGTGAAAAACTGTTTTTT. Its translation is CASSESMGQGSEKLFF.

This clone was counted a few times. The chain employs TRBV19 and TRBJ2-3, with D hard to call. The CDR3 runs to 12 residues. Trimming pared 1 base from V and 10 bases from J, leaving 9 bases between. The germline gives CDR1 LNHDA, CDR2 SQIVND (reference sequence). The CDR3 bases are TGTGCCAGTAGTATAGGAGCTAACCCGCAGTATTTT. It specifies CASSIGANPQYF.

This clone has only a few counts. The chain recombines TRBV7-9 with TRBJ2-7; possibly TRBD2 for D (6 bases). Germline CDR1 SEHNR, CDR2 FQNEAQ (reference sequence). The CDR3 runs 14 residues. Trimming took off 1 base at V and 7 bases at J, with 14 bases between the two ends. The CDR3 coding sequence is TGTGCCAGCAGCTTAGATCTAGGGGAGGAGGAGCAGTACTTC. Protein: CASSLDLGEEEQYF.

This clone has just a few counts. The chain links TRBV5-6 to TRBJ2-1, with TRBD1 identical over 8 bases. Germline assignment: CDR1 SGHDT and CDR2 YYEEEE. V was clipped by 2 bases and J by 7 bases; unmatched bases: 5. This CDR3 has 14 amino acids. The CDR3 loop reads CASSFWTGLNEQFF. Here the CDR3 DNA reads TGTGCCAGCAGCTTCTGGACAGGGTTGAATGAGCAGTTCTTC. Using reference TRBV5-6 and TRBJ2-1 for the parts outside the CDR3, the full variable domain is DAGVTQSPTHLIKTRGQQVTLRCSPKSGHDTVSWYQQALGQGPQFIFQYYEEEERQRGNFPDRFSGHQFPNYSSELNVNALLLGDSALYLCASSFWTGLNEQFFGPGTRLTVL.

V is TRBV7-9 and J is TRBJ1-4; D possibly corresponds to TRBD1 (5 bases). CDR3 length: 14 residues. CDR1 and CDR2 (germline): SEHNR, FQNEAQ (reference sequence). V was clipped by 5 bases and J by 7 bases, with 14 bases between them. As DNA, the CDR3 is TGTGCCAGCAGCCGCGCGGGGCTCGGTGAAAAACTGTTTTTT. This encodes CASSRAGLGEKLFF.

The chain employs TRBV4-1 and TRBJ1-2; TRBD1 agrees at 8 bases. The CDR3 extends over 17 amino acids. Germline V lookup: CDR1 MGHRA, CDR2 YSYEKL. Unmatched junction bases numbered 16, after V lost 4 bases and J lost 6 bases. The DNA of the CDR3 is TGCGCCAGCAGCCGGCCGGGACAGGTATATGGTAGAGATGGCTACACCTTC. This translates into CASSRPGQVYGRDGYTF.

This clone was recorded a few times. The DNA for the CDR3 is TGTGCCAGCAGCTTGGGGACAGGGAGTAGCTGGTACGAGCAGTACTTC. This gives the protein CASSLGTGSSWYEQYF. V is TRBV7-9 and J is TRBJ2-7, with 9 bases that match TRBD1. The CDR3 has 16 residues. CDR1 SEHNR and CDR2 FQNEAQ come from the germline V gene (reference sequence). J gave up 4 bases and V 3 bases, and 10 bases lay outside the gene matches. The full variable domain, its missing parts supplied by reference TRBV7-9 and TRBJ2-7, is DTGVSQNPRHKITKRGQNVTFRCDPISEHNRLYWYRQTLGQGPEFLTYFQNEAQLEKSRLLSDRFSAERPKGSFSTLEIQRTEQGDSAMYLCASSLGTGSSWYEQYFGPGTRLTVT.

The CDR3 protein is CASSLAVLNEKLFF. CDR3 coding DNA: TGTGCCAGCAGTTTAGCAGTCCTTAATGAAAAACTGTTTTTT. The chain carries TRBV6-1 and TRBJ1-4, with D hard to call. This CDR3 comprises 14 residues. V lost 5 bases and J lost 4, with 11 bases in between. CDR1 and CDR2 from the germline V gene are MNHNS and SASEGT.

In this sample, this clone turned up a few times. The V call is TRBV5-1, the J call TRBJ2-7; 14 bases match TRBD2. The V gene's germline CDR1 is SGHRS and CDR2 YFSETQ. The CDR3 has 15 amino acids. Trimming at V came to 6 bases and at J to 6 bases, leaving 8 bases not matched to a gene. The CDR3 here is CASTGGGLAGVEQYF. As DNA, the CDR3 is TGCGCCAGCACCGGGGGGGGACTAGCGGGAGTCGAGCAGTACTTC.

The chain joins TRBV7-2 to TRBJ2-7; maybe TRBD2 (6 bases). This CDR3 has 16 residues. V was clipped by 5 bases and J by 2 bases, with 19 bases between them. Germline V lookup: CDR1 SGHTA, CDR2 FQGNSA. CDR3 sequence reads: CASSEMRAGLAYEQYF. CDR3 in DNA: TGTGCCAGCAGCGAAATGAGGGCGGGACTCGCCTACGAGCAGTACTTC.

This clone was counted between two and nine times. The rearrangement links TRBV2 to TRBJ1-1, with 7 nucleotides matching TRBD1. The CDR3 has 14 residues. Germline trimming cut 4 bases from V and 11 bases from J; bases unmatched to any gene: 13. Germline CDR1 and CDR2: SNHLY and FYNNEI. CDR3 amino acids: CASSGTGAKGEAFF. The CDR3, as DNA: TGTGCCAGCAGTGGTACAGGGGCGAAAGGCGAGGCTTTCTTT. The complete variable domain, with remaining parts taken from reference TRBV2 and TRBJ1-1, reads EPEVTQTPSHQVTQMGQEVILRCVPISNHLYFYWYRQILGQKVEFLVSFYNNEISEKSEIFDDQFSVERPDGSNFTLKIRSTKLEDSAMYFCASSGTGAKGEAFFGQGTRLTVV.

This rearrangement joins TRBV6-6 to TRBJ2-5; TRBD1 matches 12 bases. Germline CDR1 reads MNHNY; CDR2 reads SVGAGI (reference sequence). This CDR3 comprises 15 residues. The junction had 8 bases not matched to a gene; V was cut back by 6 bases and J by 6 bases. The CDR3 is CASSLGTGGLKTQYF. In DNA form, the CDR3 reads TGTGCCAGCAGCTTAGGGACAGGGGGCCTAAAGACCCAGTACTTC.

The chain is built from TRBV9 and TRBJ2-7; TRBD1 matches at 7 bases. The CDR3 totals 15 residues. CDR1 and CDR2 from the germline V gene are SGDLS and YYNGEE. After removal of 4 bases from V and 1 base from J, the junction contained 8 bases not matched to a gene. The CDR3 DNA reads TGTGCCAGCAGCCCCCAAGGGACAGAATCCTACGAGCAGTACTTC. It yields the protein CASSPQGTESYEQYF.

The sample holds a few counts of this clone. The chain has TRBV2 and TRBJ2-1; TRBD2 aligns across 14 bases. The V gene end was trimmed by 6 bases and the J gene end by 9 bases; junction bases not matched to a gene: 4. CDR3 size: 14 residues. The germline CDR1 and CDR2 sequences are SNHLY and FYNNEI. The CDR3 spells CASRGTSGRAEQFF. The CDR3 nucleotides are TGTGCCAGCAGAGGGACTAGCGGGAGAGCTGAGCAGTTCTTC.

This chain links TRBV21-1 with TRBJ2-5; TRBD2 is the table's D call and was not checked against the DNA. The DNA end lines up better with TRBJ2-7; the J call may be wrong. TRBV21-1 is shown as a pseudogene. The CDR3 loop spans 14 amino acids. The CDR3 is CASSRLSVRYEQYF. In nucleotides, the CDR3 is TGTGCCAGCAGCAGACTGTCTGTGCGCTACGAGCAGTACTTC.

The J gene is TRBJ1-1, the V gene TRBV20-1, with D tentatively TRBD1 (5 bases). The V end was cut by 5 bases, the J end by 11 bases, with 15 bases between. This CDR3 contains 11 residues. The germline V gene encodes CDR1 DFQATT and CDR2 SNEGSKA (reference sequence). Here the CDR3 reads CSAGAGSQAFF. CDR3 bases: TGCAGTGCTGGGGCGGGGTCTCAGGCTTTCTTT.

In nucleotides, the CDR3 is TGCGCCAGCAGTTCGGGACAGGGCCCCTATTGGGAGCAGTACTTC. Its translation is CASSSGQGPYWEQYF. The J gene is TRBJ2-7, the V gene TRBV10-1, with TRBD1 identical over 9 bases. Germline V CDR1 and CDR2: WNHNN, SYGVQD (reference sequence). J was trimmed by 7 bases and V by 5 bases; bases with no gene match: 12. The CDR3 has 15 residues.

CDR3 protein: CASTTGTGGSWGRQPQHF. The CDR3 DNA reads as TGTGCCAGCACCACCGGGACAGGGGGCAGTTGGGGGCGTCAGCCCCAGCATTTT. The chain joins TRBV28 to TRBJ1-5; 12 bases match TRBD1. Germline CDR1 and CDR2: MDHEN and SYDVKM. V lost 7 bases, J lost 6 bases, and 16 bases stayed unmatched. The CDR3 spans 18 residues.

This clone has only a few counts. The V and J genes are TRBV2 and TRBJ2-3, with 7 bases aligning to TRBD2. CDR3 size: 15 residues. V lost 8 bases, J lost 4 bases, and 12 bases stayed unmatched. CDR1 is SNHLY, CDR2 FYNNEI, per germline. In DNA, the CDR3 is TGTGCCAGCGGTGTTGATGCGGGAGTGGCAGATACGCAGTATTTT. As protein: CASGVDAGVADTQYF.

The sample holds a few counts of this clone. The chain couples TRBV28 to TRBJ2-3, with 7 bases lining up with TRBD1. The CDR3 loop spans 14 amino acids. Looked up from germline, CDR1 is MDHEN and CDR2 is SYDVKM. Trimming removed 5 bases from V and 10 bases from J; junction bases left unmatched: 12. CDR3: CASSSRQGIASQYF. The CDR3, as DNA: TGTGCCAGCAGTAGCCGACAGGGAATAGCGTCGCAGTATTTT.

CDR3 DNA sequence: TGTGCCAGCAGCTTAGAAACCGGGAGGGGCACCGGGGAGCTGTTTTTT. This encodes CASSLETGRGTGELFF. The chain has TRBV7-9 and TRBJ2-2; 8 nucleotides align to TRBD2. The V segment lost 1 base and the J segment 4 bases; nucleotides outside the gene matches: 5. The CDR3 length is 16 residues. Germline-derived CDR1 and CDR2 are SEHNR and FQNEAQ (reference sequence).

The rearrangement joins TRBV5-4 to TRBJ2-3; 7 bases agree with TRBD1. This CDR3 region has 14 residues. CDR1 and CDR2 (germline): SGHNT, YYREEE (reference sequence). V lost 3 bases, J lost 10 bases, and 11 bases stayed unmatched. CDR3 nucleotides: TGTGCCAGCAGCTCGACAGGGTTAGGTTACGCGCAGTATTTT. Translating gives CASSSTGLGYAQYF.

CDR3 sequence reads: CASSQDQAGVSLADTQYF. The CDR3 region has the DNA TGTGCCAGCAGCCAAGATCAAGCGGGAGTTTCTCTTGCGGATACGCAGTATTTT. V usage is TRBV14 and J usage is TRBJ2-3; TRBD2 matches 8 bases. CDR1 SGHDN and CDR2 FVKESK come from the germline V gene. CDR3 length: 18 residues. V shed 0 bases, J shed 6 bases, and the junction held 14 bases outside the gene matches. Based on the CDR3 plus reference TRBV14 and TRBJ2-3, the full variable domain is EAGVTQFPSHSVIEKGQTVTLRCDPISGHDNLYWYRRVMGKEIKFLLHFVKESKQDESGMPNNRFLAERTGGTYSTLKVQPAELEDSGVYFCASSQDQAGVSLADTQYFGPGTRLTVL.